The rows below give T cell receptor beta chains drawn from one sample of a study of blood T cell repertoires in COVID-19. TCRdb's copy holds only in-frame clones and misses some; the assay was immunoSEQ multiplex PCR. The sample has around 60,000 clones, approximately 80% seen once; the top ten hold approximately 5%. Sequencing input: peripheral blood. The receptors were sampled from a man between 65 and 85 years old with acute or convalescent COVID-19. Each CDR3 is given with its conserved first and last residue. A D gene is named only where the DNA matches it firmly. The size entry is marked missing in some rows and otherwise reads once, few, many or a size class.

TRBD1,TRBV7-2,medium-sized,TRBJ2-7,TGTGCCAGCAGCCGGCGACAGGGGTTGTACGAGCAGTACTTC,CASSRRQGLYEQYF
.,TRBV7-9,.,TRBJ1-4,TGTGCCAGCAGCTTGCCCGAACAGGGAAAACTGTTTTTT,CASSLPEQGKLFF
.,TRBV5-4,.,TRBJ1-2,TGTGCCAGCAGCCCGGAGGACGGGGGTTATGGCTACACCTTC,CASSPEDGGYGYTF
.,TRBV9,.,TRBJ1-2,TGTGCCAGCAGCCCCTTCGCCGGGACCGGGAGCGGGGGCTACACCTTC,CASSPFAGTGSGGYTF
.,TRBV6-2/TRBV6-3,.,TRBJ2-2,TGTGCCAGCAGTTACGGGAGGATGGGGGCGAACACCGGGGAGCTGTTTTTT,CASSYGRMGANTGELFF
.,TRBV5-6,.,TRBJ1-1,TGTGCCAGCAGCTGGACAGAGAACACTGAAGCTTTCTTT,CASSWTENTEAFF
.,TRBV27,.,TRBJ2-7,TGTGCCAGCAGTTTAGTCAGGGCTCACGAGCAGTACTTC,CASSLVRAHEQYF
.,TRBV7-8,.,TRBJ2-3,TGTGCCAGCAGCCCACGACAGCCGCTGACAAGCACAGATACGCAGTATTTT,CASSPRQPLTSTDTQYF
.,TRBV29-1,.,TRBJ2-3,TGCAGCGTTGAAGAGAACAGGTGGTATTTT,CSVEENRWYF
.,TRBV3-1/TRBV3-2,.,TRBJ2-1,TGTGCCAGCAGCCTTCGGGATGAGCAGTTCTTC,CASSLRDEQFF
TRBD1,TRBV15,.,TRBJ2-5,TGTGCCACCAGCAGAGCTGACCCCGGGACAGGGGCGTATCGGGAGACCCAGTACTTC,CATSRADPGTGAYRETQYF
.,TRBV10-2,.,TRBJ1-2,TGCGCCAGCAGTGAGTCGTGGACATTCCAAAGGGGCTACACCTTC,CASSESWTFQRGYTF
TRBD1,TRBV6-5,.,TRBJ1-1,TGTGCCAGCAGTTACAGGGGACAGCGATCTGAAGCTTTCTTT,CASSYRGQRSEAFF
.,TRBV4-2,.,TRBJ2-3,TGTGCCAGCAGCCAAGATTTGGCGGGGGCGGGAGATACGCAGTATTTT,CASSQDLAGAGDTQYF
TRBD1,TRBV11-1,.,TRBJ1-6,TGTGCCAGCAGCTTTGACAGGGTTGATTCACCCCTCCACTTT,CASSFDRVDSPLHF
TRBD1,TRBV7-2,.,TRBJ2-1,TGTGCCAGCAGCTCCAGGGGGAGCTCCTACAATGAGCAGTTCTTC,CASSSRGSSYNEQFF
TRBD1,TRBV18,.,TRBJ2-2,TGTGCCAGCTCACCACCGAGGGGGCGTACCACCGGGGAGCTGTTTTTT,CASSPPRGRTTGELFF
.,TRBV5-1,once,TRBJ2-1,TGCGCCAGCAGCTTGGTTTTCAACTACAATGAGCAGTTCTTC,CASSLVFNYNEQFF
TRBD1,TRBV7-2,.,TRBJ1-2,TGTGCCAGCAGCCGCATACTGGGACAGACTAGCTATGGCTACACCTTC,CASSRILGQTSYGYTF
.,TRBV12-3/TRBV12-4,.,TRBJ2-2,TGTGCCAGCAGCCGGGGTACCGGGGAGCTGTTTTTT,CASSRGTGELFF
.,TRBV21-1,.,TRBJ1-1,TGTGCCAGCAGCTGGCGCAGGGATAACACTGAAGCTTTCTTT,CASSWRRDNTEAFF
.,TRBV28,few,TRBJ1-5,TGTGCCAGCAGCCCCTCCATAGGGTTGGGGAGTTCCAATCAGCCCCAGCATTTT,CASSPSIGLGSSNQPQHF
.,TRBV19,.,TRBJ2-3,TGTGCCAGTAGTACAGGGCCCCGACCACGAAATACGCAGTATTTT,CASSTGPRPRNTQYF
.,TRBV10-3,once,TRBJ1-2,TGTGCCATCACCAATACAGGGCGCTATGGCTACACCTTC,CAITNTGRYGYTF
TRBD2,TRBV7-9,.,TRBJ2-2,TGTGCCAGCAGCCGACCGGGACTAGCTCGGGCCGGGGAGCTGTTTTTT,CASSRPGLARAGELFF
.,TRBV28,.,TRBJ2-2,TGTGCCAGCAGCCCCTTAGGGCAGGGGATTCTCGGGGAGCTGTTTTTT,CASSPLGQGILGELFF
.,TRBV2,.,TRBJ1-6,TGTGCCAGCAGCCGGGGGAGGCAAGATAATTCACCCCTCCACTTT,CASSRGRQDNSPLHF
TRBD1,TRBV25-1,once,TRBJ2-5,TGTGCCAGCAGTGACGACAGGGCGTTCAGTATGGAGACCCAGTACTTC,CASSDDRAFSMETQYF
.,TRBV6-2/TRBV6-3,.,TRBJ2-7,TGTGCCAGCAGCCCCCAGTACGAGCAGTACTTC,CASSPQYEQYF
.,TRBV3-1/TRBV3-2,once,TRBJ1-2,TGTGCCAGCAGCCAAGGGGCCGGCTACACCTTC,CASSQGAGYTF
.,TRBV7-8,.,TRBJ1-5,TGTGCCAGCAGCTTAAATATGAGGGTTACCCAGCATTTT,CASSLNMRVTQHF
.,TRBV6-5,.,TRBJ2-5,TGTGCCAGCAGCCGTCGCCCCGGAGAGACCCAGTACTTC,CASSRRPGETQYF
.,TRBV9,.,TRBJ2-1,TGTGCCAGCAGCGTAGGGTTAGGGGATCTCAATGAGCAGTTCTTC,CASSVGLGDLNEQFF
.,TRBV3-1/TRBV3-2,.,TRBJ1-5,TGTGCCAGCAGCCAAGGTGACAGCAGATATCAGCCCCAGCATTTT,CASSQGDSRYQPQHF
.,TRBV12-5,.,TRBJ2-2,TGTGCTAGTGCCCTCGGGCAGGGGGGAAGCGGGGAGCTGTTTTTT,CASALGQGGSGELFF
TRBD1,TRBV5-5,.,TRBJ2-1,TGTGCCAGCAGCCCACTGGACAGGCCGCCGACGTTCTTC,CASSPLDRPPTFF
.,TRBV18,.,TRBJ2-5,TGTGCCAGCTCACCAGACGGGGGCGGGGGAGAGACCCAGTACTTC,CASSPDGGGGETQYF
TRBD1,TRBV5-4,.,TRBJ1-6,TGTGCCAGCAGCCCGGGCGGTGGACAGGGATTGCTCGGCCTCCACTTT,CASSPGGGQGLLGLHF
TRBD2,TRBV19,.,TRBJ2-1,TGTGCCAGTAGTCCAGCGGGGAACTCCTACAATGAGCAGTTCTTC,CASSPAGNSYNEQFF
.,TRBV4-2,once,TRBJ2-1,TGTGCCAGCAGCCAAGATCGGGGGTCCTTCAATGAGCAGTTCTTC,CASSQDRGSFNEQFF
.,TRBV11-2,.,TRBJ2-5,TGTGCCAGCAGAGAACGTCTCTTTAGCGAGACCCAGTACTTC,CASRERLFSETQYF
TRBD1,TRBV5-1,.,TRBJ2-3,TGCGCCAGCAGCCGGGGACAGGGCTCAGTAAATACGCAGTATTTT,CASSRGQGSVNTQYF
.,TRBV7-6,few,TRBJ1-5,TGTGCCAGCAGCTTATCGGAGGGTCAGCCCCAGCATTTT,CASSLSEGQPQHF
TRBD1,TRBV11-3,.,TRBJ2-3,TGTGCCAGCAGCTTAGAGTCGGGACAGGGCACAGATACGCAGTATTTT,CASSLESGQGTDTQYF
.,TRBV5-6,.,TRBJ1-2,TGTGCCAGCAAAGGGAGGGGATGGCTGGGATACTATGGCTACACCTTC,CASKGRGWLGYYGYTF
TRBD1,TRBV2,.,TRBJ1-1,TGTGCCAGCAGGGCCCGCCCGGACAGGGGGCGCAGCACTGAAGCTTTCTTT,CASRARPDRGRSTEAFF
TRBD2,TRBV25-1,.,TRBJ2-5,TGTGCCAGCCCGGGACTAGCCTTTCCAGAGACCCAGTACTTC,CASPGLAFPETQYF
.,TRBV28,.,TRBJ2-7,TGTGCCAGCAGCCTCGCGACAAACCACTACGAGCAGTACTTC,CASSLATNHYEQYF
TRBD1,TRBV12-3/TRBV12-4,.,TRBJ1-2,TGTGCCAGCAGTTTGGGGACAGGGGATGGCTACACCTTC,CASSLGTGDGYTF